This paragraph reports one T cell receptor (beta chain). The data are from a study of T cell changes during pregnancy in multiple sclerosis. Clones were sequenced by immunoSEQ multiplex PCR, and TCRdb holds only the in-frame ones, with some missing. The sample has 55,000 to 75,000 clones; 91% are singletons. The V end was cut by 1 base, the J end by 4 bases, with 10 bases between. From germline, CDR1 is SQVTM and CDR2 ANQGSEA. The CDR3 runs 14 residues. The chain joins TRBV29-1 to TRBJ2-2; D is perhaps TRBD2 (6 bases). The starting material was peripheral blood, obtained in the third trimester of pregnancy. This clonotype originated in a female donor in good health, enrolled as a control in a pregnancy study. In DNA form, the CDR3 reads TGCAGCGTTGAAGCGGGAGTCGTCACCGGGGAGCTGTTTTTT. It yields the protein CSVEAGVVTGELFF.